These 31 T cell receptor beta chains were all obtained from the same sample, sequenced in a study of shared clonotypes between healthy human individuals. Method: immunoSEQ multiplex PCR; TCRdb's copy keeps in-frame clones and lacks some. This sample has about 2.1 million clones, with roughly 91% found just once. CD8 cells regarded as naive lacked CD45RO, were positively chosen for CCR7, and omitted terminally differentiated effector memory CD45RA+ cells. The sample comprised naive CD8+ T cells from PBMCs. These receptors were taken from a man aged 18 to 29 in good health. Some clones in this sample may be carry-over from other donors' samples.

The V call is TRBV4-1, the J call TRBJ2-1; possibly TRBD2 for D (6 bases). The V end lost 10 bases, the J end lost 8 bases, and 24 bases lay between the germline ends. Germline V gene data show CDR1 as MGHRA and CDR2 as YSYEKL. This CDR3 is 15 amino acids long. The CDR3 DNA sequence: TGCGCCACCTCCGTAGCGGCTCGACCGCTGGATGAGCAGTTCTTC. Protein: CATSVAARPLDEQFF.

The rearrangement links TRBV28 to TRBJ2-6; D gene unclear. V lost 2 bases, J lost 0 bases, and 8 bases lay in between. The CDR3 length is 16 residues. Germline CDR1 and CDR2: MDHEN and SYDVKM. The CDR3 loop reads CASSLEMASGANVLTF. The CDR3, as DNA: TGTGCCAGCAGTTTAGAAATGGCCTCTGGGGCCAACGTCCTGACTTTC. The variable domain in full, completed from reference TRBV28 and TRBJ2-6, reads DVKVTQSSRYLVKRTGEKVFLECVQDMDHENMFWYRQDPGLGLRLIYFSYDVKMKEKGDIPEGYSVSREKKERFSLILESASTNQTSMYLCASSLEMASGANVLTFGAGSRLTVL.

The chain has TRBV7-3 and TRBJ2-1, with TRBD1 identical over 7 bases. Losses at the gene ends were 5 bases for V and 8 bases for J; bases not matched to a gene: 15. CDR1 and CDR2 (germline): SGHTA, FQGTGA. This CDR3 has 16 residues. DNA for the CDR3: TGTGCCAGCAGCAGCCGGGACAGTCAAAACTGGGATGAGCAGTTCTTC. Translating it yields CASSSRDSQNWDEQFF.

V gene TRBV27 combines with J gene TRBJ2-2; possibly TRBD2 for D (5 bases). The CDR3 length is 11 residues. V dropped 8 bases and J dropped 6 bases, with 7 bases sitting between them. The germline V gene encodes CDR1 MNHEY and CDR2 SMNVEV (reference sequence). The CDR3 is CASGSPGELFF. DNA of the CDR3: TGTGCCAGCGGGAGTCCCGGGGAGCTGTTTTTT.

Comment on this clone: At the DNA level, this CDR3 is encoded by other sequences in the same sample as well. The CDR3 DNA reads as TGTGCCAGCAGCCAAGATTGGACAGCTTACAATGAGCAGTTCTTC. The encoded protein is CASSQDWTAYNEQFF. The chain recombines TRBV14 with TRBJ2-1, with D maybe TRBD1 (6 bases). The germline gives CDR1 SGHDN, CDR2 FVKESK. The V and J ends lost 0 bases and 4 bases respectively, with 10 bases between them. This CDR3 contains 15 residues.

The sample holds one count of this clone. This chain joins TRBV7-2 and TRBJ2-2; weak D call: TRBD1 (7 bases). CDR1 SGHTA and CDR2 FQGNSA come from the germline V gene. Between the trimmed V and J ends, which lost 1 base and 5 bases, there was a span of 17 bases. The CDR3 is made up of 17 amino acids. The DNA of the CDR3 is TGTGCCAGCAGCTTAGTCGTTCAGGGGGGCCTTACCGGGGAGCTGTTTTTT. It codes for CASSLVVQGGLTGELFF.

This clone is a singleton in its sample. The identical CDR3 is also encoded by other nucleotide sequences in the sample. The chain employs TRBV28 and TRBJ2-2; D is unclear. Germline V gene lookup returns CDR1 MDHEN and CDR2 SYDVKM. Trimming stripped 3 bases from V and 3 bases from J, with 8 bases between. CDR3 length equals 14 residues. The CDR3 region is CASSLVPDTGELFF. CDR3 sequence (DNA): TGTGCCAGCAGTTTGGTCCCCGACACCGGGGAGCTGTTTTTT.

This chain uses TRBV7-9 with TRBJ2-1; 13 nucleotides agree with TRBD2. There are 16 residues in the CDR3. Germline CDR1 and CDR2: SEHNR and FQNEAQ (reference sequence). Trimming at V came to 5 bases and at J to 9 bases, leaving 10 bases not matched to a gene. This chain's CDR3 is CASSPPGTSGMAEQFF. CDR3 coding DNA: TGTGCCAGCAGCCCCCCCGGGACTAGCGGGATGGCTGAGCAGTTCTTC. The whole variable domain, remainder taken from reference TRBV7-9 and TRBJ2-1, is DTGVSQNPRHKITKRGQNVTFRCDPISEHNRLYWYRQTLGQGPEFLTYFQNEAQLEKSRLLSDRFSAERPKGSFSTLEIQRTEQGDSAMYLCASSPPGTSGMAEQFFGPGTRLTVL.

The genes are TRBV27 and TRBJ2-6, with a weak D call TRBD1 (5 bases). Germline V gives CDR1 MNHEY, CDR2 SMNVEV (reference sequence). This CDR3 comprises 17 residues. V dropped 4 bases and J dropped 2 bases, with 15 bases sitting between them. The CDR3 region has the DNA TGTGCCAGCAGTTCCCAGGGATGGGGCCCTGGGGCCAACGTCCTGACTTTC. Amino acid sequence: CASSSQGWGPGANVLTF. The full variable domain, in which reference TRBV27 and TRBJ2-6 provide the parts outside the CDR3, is EAQVTQNPRYLITVTGKKLTVTCSQNMNHEYMSWYRQDPGLGLRQIYYSMNVEVTDKGDVPEGYKVSRKEKRNFPLILESPSPNQTSLYFCASSSQGWGPGANVLTFGAGSRLTVL.

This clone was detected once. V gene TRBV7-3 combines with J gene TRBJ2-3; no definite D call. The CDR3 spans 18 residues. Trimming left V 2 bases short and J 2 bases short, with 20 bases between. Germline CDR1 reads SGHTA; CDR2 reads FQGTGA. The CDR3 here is CASSLDGVADNITDTQYF. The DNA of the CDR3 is TGTGCCAGCAGCTTAGATGGAGTAGCAGATAACATCACAGATACGCAGTATTTT.

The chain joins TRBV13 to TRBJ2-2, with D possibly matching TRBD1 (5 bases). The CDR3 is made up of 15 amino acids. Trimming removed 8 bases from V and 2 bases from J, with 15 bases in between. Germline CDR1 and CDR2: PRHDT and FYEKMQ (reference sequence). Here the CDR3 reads CASSQGGHNTGELFF. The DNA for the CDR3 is TGTGCCAGCTCTCAGGGCGGCCATAACACCGGGGAGCTGTTTTTT.

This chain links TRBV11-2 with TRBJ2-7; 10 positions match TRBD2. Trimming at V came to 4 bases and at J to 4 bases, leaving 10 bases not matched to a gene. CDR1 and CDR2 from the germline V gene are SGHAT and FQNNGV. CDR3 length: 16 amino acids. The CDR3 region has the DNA TGTGCCAGCAGCTCCACAGACGGACTAGCGGCTTACGAGCAGTACTTC. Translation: CASSSTDGLAAYEQYF.

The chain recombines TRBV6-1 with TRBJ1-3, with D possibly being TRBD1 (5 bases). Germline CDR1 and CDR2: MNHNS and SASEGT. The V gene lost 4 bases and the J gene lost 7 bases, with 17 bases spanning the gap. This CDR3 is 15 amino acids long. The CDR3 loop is CASSGSRQRANTIYF. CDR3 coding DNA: TGTGCCAGCAGTGGATCCCGACAGAGGGCCAACACCATATATTTT.

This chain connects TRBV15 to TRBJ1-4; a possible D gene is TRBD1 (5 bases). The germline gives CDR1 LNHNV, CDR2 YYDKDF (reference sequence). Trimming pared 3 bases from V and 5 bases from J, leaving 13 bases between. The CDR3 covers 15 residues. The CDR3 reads CATSSRDGQNEKLFF. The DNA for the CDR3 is TGTGCCACCAGCAGCCGGGACGGACAAAATGAAAAACTGTTTTTT. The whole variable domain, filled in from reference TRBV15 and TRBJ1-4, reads DAMVIQNPRYQVTQFGKPVTLSCSQTLNHNVMYWYQQKSSQAPKLLFHYYDKDFNNEADTPDNFQSRRPNTSFCFLDIRSPGLGDTAMYLCATSSRDGQNEKLFFGSGTQLSVL.

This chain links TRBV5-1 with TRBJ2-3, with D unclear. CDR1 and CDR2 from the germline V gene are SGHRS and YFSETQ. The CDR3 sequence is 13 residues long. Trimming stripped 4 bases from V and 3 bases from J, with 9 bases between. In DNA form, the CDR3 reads TGCGCCAGCAGCCCATTACAGACAGATACGCAGTATTTT. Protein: CASSPLQTDTQYF.

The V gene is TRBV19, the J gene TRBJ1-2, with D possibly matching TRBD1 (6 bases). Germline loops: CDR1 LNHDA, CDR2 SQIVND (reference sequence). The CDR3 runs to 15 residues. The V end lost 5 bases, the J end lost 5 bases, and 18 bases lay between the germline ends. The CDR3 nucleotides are TGTGCCAGTAGTGTTACGACGGGGGCCGGGTATGGCTACACCTTC. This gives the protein CASSVTTGAGYGYTF.

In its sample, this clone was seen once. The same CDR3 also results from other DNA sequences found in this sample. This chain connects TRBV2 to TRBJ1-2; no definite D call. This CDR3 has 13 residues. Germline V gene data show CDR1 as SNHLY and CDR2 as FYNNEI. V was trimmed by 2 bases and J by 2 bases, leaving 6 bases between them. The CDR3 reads CASSERENYGYTF. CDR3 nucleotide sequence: TGTGCCAGCAGTGAAAGGGAAAACTATGGCTACACCTTC.

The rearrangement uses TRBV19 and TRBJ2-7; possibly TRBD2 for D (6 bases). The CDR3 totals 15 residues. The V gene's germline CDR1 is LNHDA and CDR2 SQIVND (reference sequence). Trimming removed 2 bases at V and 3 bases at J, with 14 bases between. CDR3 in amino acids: CASSIFAGGNYEQYF. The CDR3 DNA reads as TGTGCCAGTAGTATATTCGCCGGGGGAAACTACGAGCAGTACTTC.

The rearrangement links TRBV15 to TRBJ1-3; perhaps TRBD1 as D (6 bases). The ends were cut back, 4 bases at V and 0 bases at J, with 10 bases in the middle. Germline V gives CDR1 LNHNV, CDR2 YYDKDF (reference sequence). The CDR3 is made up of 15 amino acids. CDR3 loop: CATSTRTASGNTIYF. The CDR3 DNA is TGTGCCACCAGCACAAGGACAGCCTCTGGAAACACCATATATTTT.

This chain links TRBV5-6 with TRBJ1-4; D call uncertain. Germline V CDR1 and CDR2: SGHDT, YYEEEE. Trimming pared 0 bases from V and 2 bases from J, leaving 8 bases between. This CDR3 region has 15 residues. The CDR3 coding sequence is TGTGCCAGCAGCTTGGGGCCAGTTACTAATGAAAAACTGTTTTTT. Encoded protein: CASSLGPVTNEKLFF. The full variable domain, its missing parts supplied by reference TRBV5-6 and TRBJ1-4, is DAGVTQSPTHLIKTRGQQVTLRCSPKSGHDTVSWYQQALGQGPQFIFQYYEEEERQRGNFPDRFSGHQFPNYSSELNVNALLLGDSALYLCASSLGPVTNEKLFFGSGTQLSVL.

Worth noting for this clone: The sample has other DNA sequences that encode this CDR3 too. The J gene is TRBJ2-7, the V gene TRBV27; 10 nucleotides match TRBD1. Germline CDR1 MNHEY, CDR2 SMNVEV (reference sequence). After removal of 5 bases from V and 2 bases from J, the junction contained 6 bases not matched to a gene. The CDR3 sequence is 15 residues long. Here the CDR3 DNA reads TGTGCCAGCAGTCCGAGGACAGGGGGAACCTACGAGCAGTACTTC. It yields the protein CASSPRTGGTYEQYF.

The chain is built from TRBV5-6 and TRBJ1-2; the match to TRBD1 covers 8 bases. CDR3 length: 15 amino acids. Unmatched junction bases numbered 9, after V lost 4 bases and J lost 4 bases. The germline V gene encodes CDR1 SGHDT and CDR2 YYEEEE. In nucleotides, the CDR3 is TGTGCCAGCAGCGGGGCGGGACAGGCGCCCTATGGCTACACCTTC. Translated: CASSGAGQAPYGYTF.

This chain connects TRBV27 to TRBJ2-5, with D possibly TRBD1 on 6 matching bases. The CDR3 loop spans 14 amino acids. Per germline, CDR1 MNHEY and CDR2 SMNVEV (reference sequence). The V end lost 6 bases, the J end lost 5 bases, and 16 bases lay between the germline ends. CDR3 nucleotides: TGTGCCAGCAGCGCCAGGGGATTGGGGGAGACCCAGTACTTC. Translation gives CASSARGLGETQYF.

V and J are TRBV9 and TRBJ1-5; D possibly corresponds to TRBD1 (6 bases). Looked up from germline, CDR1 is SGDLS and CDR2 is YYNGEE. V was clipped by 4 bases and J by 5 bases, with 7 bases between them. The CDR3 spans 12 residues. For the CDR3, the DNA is TGTGCCAGCAGCTCAGGGGATCAGCCCCAGCATTTT. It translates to CASSSGDQPQHF.

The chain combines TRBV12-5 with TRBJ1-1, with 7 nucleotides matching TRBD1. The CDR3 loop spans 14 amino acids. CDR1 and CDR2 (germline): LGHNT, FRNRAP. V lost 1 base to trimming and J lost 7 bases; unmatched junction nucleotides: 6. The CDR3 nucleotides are TGTGCTAGTGGTTTGGGGGGACAGCGTTTTGAAGCTTTCTTT. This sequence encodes CASGLGGQRFEAFF.

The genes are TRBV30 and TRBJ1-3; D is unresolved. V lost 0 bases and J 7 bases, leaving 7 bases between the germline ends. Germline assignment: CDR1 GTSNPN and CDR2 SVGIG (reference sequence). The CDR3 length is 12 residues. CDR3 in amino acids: CAWSVGDNTIYF. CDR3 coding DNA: TGTGCCTGGAGTGTGGGAGACAACACCATATATTTT.

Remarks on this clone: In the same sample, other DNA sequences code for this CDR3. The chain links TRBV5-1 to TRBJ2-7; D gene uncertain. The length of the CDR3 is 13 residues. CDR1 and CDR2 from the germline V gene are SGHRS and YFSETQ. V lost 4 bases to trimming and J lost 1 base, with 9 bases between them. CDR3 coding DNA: TGCGCCAGCAGCCTCGCGGCTTCCTACGAGCAGTACTTC. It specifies CASSLAASYEQYF.

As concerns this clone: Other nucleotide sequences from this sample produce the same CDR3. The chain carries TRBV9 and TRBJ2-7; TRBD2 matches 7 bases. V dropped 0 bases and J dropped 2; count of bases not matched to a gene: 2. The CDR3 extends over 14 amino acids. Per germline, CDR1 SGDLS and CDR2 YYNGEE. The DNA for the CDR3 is TGTGCCAGCAGCGTAGGCGGGAGTCCCTACGAGCAGTACTTC. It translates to CASSVGGSPYEQYF.

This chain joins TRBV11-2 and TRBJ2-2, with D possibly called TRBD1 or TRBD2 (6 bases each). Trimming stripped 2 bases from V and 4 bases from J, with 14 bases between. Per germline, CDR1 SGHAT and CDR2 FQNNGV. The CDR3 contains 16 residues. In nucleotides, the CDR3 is TGTGCCAGCAGCTTACTTCGGGGGCTGCCCACCGGGGAGCTGTTTTTT. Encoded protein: CASSLLRGLPTGELFF.

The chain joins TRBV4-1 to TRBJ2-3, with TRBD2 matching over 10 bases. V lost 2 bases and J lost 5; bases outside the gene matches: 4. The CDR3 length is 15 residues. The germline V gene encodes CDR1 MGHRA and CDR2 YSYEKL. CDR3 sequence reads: CASSQRAGGIDTQYF. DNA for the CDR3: TGCGCCAGCAGCCAAAGAGCGGGAGGGATAGATACGCAGTATTTT.

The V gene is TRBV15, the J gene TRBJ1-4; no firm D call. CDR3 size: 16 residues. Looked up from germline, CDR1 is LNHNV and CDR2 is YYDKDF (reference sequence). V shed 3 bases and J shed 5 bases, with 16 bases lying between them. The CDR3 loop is CATSSRHSAMNEKLFF. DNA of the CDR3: TGTGCCACCAGCAGTAGACACTCGGCCATGAATGAAAAACTGTTTTTT.